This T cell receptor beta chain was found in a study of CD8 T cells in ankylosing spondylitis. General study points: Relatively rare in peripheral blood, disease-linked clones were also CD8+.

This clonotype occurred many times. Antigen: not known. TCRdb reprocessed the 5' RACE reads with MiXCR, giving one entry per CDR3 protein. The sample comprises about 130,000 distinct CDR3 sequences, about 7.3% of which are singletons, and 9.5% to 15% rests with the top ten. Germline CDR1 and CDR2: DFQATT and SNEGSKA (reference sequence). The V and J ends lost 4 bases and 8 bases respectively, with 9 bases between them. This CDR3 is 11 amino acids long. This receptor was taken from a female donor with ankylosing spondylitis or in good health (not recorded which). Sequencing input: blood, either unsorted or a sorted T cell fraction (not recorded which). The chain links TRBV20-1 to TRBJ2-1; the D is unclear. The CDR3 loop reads CSAIPQHEQFF. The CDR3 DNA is TGCAGTGCTATACCCCAGCATGAGCAGTTCTTC.